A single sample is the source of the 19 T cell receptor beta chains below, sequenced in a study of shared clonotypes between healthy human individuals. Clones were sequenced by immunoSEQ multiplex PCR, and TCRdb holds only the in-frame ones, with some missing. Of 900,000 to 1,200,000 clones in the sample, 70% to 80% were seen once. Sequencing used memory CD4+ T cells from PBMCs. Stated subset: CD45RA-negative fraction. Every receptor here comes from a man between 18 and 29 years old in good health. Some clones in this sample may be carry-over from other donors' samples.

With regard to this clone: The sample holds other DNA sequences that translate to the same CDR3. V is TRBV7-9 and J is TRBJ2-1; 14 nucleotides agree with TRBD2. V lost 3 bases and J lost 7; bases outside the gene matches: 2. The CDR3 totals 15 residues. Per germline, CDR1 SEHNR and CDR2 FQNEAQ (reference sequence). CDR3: CASSLTSGRANEQFF. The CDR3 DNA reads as TGTGCCAGCAGCTTGACTAGCGGGAGGGCAAATGAGCAGTTCTTC.

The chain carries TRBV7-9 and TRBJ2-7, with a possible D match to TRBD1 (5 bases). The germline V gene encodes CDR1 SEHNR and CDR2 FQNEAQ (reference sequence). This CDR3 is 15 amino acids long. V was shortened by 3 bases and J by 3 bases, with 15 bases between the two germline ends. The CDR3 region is CASSFGQSPNYEQYF. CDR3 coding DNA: TGTGCCAGCAGCTTCGGACAATCCCCTAACTACGAGCAGTACTTC.

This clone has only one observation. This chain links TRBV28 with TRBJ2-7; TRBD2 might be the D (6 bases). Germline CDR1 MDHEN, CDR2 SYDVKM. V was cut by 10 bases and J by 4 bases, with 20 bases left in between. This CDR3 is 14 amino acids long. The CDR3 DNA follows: TGTGCCACCCACGGAGGGACCTACAGTTACGAGCAGTACTTC. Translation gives CATHGGTYSYEQYF.

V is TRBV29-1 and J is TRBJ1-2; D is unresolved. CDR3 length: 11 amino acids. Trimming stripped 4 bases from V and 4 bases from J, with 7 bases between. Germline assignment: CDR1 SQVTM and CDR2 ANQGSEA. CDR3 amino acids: CSVGGSYGYTF. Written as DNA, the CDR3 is TGCAGCGTTGGTGGCAGCTATGGCTACACCTTC.

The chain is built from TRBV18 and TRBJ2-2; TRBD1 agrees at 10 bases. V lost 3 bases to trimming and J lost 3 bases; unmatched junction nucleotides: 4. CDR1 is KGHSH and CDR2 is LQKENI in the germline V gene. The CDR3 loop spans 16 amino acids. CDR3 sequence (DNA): TGTGCCAGCTCACCGGACAGGGGGATTGACACCGGGGAGCTGTTTTTT. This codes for CASSPDRGIDTGELFF. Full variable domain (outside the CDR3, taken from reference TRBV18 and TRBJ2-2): NAGVMQNPRHLVRRRGQEARLRCSPMKGHSHVYWYRQLPEEGLKFMVYLQKENIIDESGMPKERFSAEFPKEGPSILRIQQVVRGDSAAYFCASSPDRGIDTGELFFGEGSRLTVL.

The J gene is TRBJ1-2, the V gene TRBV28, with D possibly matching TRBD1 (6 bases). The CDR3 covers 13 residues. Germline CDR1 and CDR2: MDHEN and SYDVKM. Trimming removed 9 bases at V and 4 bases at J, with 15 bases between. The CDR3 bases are TGTGCCAGTAATCGGGGGCGCATCTATGGCTACACCTTC. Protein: CASNRGRIYGYTF.

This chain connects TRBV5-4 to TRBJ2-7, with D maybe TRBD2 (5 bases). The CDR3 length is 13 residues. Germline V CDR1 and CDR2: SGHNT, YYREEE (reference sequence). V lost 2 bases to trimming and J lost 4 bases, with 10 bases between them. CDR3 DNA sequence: TGTGCCAGCAGCTTCGAGCGGAGGTACGAGCAGTACTTC. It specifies CASSFERRYEQYF.

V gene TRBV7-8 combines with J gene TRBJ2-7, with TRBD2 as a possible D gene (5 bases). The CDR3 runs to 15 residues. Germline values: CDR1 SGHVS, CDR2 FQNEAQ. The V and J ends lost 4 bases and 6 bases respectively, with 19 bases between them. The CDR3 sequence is CASSSERGREGEQYF. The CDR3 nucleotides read TGTGCCAGCAGCTCGGAGCGTGGCAGAGAGGGCGAGCAGTACTTC.

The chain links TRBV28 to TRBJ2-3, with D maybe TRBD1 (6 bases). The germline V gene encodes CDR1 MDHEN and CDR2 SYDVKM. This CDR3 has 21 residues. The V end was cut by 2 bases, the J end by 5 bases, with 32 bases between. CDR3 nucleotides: TGTGCCAGCAGTTTAATCCCCCGGGCCCAAATATTACAGGGTACAAGAGATACGCAGTATTTT. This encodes CASSLIPRAQILQGTRDTQYF.

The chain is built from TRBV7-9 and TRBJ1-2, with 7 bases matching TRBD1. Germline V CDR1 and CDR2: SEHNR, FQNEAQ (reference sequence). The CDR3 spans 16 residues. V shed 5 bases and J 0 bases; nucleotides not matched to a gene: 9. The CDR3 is CASSRQGQAPNYGYTF. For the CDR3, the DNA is TGTGCCAGCAGCCGACAAGGACAGGCCCCTAACTATGGCTACACCTTC.

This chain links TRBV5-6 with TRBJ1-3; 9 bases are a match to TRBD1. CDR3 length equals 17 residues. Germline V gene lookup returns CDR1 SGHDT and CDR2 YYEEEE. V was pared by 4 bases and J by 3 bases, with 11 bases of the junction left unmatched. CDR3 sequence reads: CASSPGTGWTSGNTIYF. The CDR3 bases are TGTGCCAGCAGCCCCGGGACAGGGTGGACTAGTGGAAACACCATATATTTT.

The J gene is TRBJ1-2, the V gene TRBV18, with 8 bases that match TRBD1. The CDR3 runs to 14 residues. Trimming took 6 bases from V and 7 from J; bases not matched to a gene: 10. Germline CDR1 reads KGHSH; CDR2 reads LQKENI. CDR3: CASSGQGVAGGYTF. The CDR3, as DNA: TGTGCCAGCTCCGGACAGGGTGTGGCGGGTGGCTACACCTTC.

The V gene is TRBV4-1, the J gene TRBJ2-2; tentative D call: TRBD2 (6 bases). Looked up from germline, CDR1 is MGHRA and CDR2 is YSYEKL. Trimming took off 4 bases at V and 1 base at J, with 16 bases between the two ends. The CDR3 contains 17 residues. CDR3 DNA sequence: TGCGCCAGCAGCCCCGGGGACTTTTTTCGGAACACCGGGGAGCTGTTTTTT. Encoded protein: CASSPGDFFRNTGELFF.

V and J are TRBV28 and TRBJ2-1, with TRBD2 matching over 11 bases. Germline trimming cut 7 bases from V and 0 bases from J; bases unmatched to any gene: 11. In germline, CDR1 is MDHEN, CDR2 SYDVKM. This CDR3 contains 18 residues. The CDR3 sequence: CASIDLAGGSSSYNEQFF. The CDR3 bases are TGTGCCAGCATCGATCTAGCGGGAGGCTCCAGCTCCTACAATGAGCAGTTCTTC.

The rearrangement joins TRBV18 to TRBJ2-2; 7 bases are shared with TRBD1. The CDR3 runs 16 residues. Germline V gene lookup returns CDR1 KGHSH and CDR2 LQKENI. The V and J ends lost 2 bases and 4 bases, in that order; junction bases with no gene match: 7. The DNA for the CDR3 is TGTGCCAGCTCACCAATGAGGCCAGGGGGCACCGGGGAGCTGTTTTTT. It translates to CASSPMRPGGTGELFF.

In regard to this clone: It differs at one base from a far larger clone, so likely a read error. CDR3 DNA sequence: TGTGCCTGGAGTGTAGGGGAAGGTCCCTATGGCTACGCCTTC. Translated: CAWSVGEGPYGYAF. V usage is TRBV30 and J usage is TRBJ1-2; a possible D gene is TRBD1 (5 bases). The germline V gene encodes CDR1 GTSNPN and CDR2 SVGIG (reference sequence). CDR3 size: 14 residues.

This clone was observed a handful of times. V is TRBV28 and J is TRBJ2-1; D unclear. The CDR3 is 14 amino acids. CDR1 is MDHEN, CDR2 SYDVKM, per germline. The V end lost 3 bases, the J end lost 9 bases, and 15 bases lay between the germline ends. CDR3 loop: CASSLGSRRLEQFF. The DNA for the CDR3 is TGTGCCAGCAGTTTGGGATCACGACGGCTTGAGCAGTTCTTC.

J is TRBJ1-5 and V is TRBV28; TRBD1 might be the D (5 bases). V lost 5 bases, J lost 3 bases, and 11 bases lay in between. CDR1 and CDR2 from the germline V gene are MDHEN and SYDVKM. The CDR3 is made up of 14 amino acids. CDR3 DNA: TGTGCCAGCAGTCCCAACAGGCTCAATCAGCCCCAGCATTTT. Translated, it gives CASSPNRLNQPQHF.

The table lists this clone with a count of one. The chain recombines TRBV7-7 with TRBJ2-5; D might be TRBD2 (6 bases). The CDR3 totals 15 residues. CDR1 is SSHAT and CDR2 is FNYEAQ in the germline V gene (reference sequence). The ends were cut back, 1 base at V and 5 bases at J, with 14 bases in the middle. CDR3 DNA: TGTGCCAGCAGCTTAGGTGCGGGAATTTCGGAGACCCAGTACTTC. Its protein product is CASSLGAGISETQYF.